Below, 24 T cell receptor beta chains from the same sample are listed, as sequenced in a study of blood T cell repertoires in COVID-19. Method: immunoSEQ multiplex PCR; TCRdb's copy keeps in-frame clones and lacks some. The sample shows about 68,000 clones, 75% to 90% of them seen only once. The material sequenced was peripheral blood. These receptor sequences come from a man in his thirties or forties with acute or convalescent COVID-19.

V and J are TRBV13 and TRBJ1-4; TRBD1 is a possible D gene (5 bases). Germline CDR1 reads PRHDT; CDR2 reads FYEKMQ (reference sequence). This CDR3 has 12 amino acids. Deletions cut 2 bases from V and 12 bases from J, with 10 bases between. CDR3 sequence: CASSLRGTELFF. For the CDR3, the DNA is TGTGCCAGCAGCTTAAGGGGCACCGAACTGTTTTTT.

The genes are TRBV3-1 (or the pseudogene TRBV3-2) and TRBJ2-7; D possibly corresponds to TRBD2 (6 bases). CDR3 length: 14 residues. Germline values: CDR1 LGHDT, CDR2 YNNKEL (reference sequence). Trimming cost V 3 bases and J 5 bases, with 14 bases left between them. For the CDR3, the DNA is TGTGCCAGCAGCCACCCACGACGGGAGAACGAGCAGTACTTC. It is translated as CASSHPRRENEQYF.

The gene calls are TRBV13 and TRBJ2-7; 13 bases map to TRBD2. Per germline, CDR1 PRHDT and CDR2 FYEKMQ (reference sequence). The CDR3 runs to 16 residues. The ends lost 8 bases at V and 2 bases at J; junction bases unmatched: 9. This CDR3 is CASSSGTSGTPYEQYF. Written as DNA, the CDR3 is TGTGCCAGCTCCTCCGGGACTAGCGGGACACCCTACGAGCAGTACTTC.

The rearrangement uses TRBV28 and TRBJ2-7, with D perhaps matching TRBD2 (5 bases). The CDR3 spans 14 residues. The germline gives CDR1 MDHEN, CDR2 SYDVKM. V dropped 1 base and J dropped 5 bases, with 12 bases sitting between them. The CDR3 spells CASSLSIALHEQYF. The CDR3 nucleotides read TGTGCCAGCAGTTTATCCATAGCGTTGCACGAGCAGTACTTC.

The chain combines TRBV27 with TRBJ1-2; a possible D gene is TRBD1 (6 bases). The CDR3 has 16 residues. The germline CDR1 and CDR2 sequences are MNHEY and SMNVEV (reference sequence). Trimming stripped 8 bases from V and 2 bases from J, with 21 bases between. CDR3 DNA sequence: TGTGCCAGCGTATCTTTGGGCCTCACAGGGAACTATGGCTACACCTTC. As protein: CASVSLGLTGNYGYTF.

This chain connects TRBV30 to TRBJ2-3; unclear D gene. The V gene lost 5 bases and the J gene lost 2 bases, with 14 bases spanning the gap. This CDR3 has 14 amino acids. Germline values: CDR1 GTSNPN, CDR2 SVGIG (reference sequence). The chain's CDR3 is CAWDSYPNTDTQYF. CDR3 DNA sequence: TGTGCCTGGGACTCTTACCCGAACACAGATACGCAGTATTTT.

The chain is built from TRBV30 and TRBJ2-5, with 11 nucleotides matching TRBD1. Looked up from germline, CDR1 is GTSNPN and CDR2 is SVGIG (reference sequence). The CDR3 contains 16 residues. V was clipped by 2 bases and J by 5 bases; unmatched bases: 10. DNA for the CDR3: TGTGCCTGGAGTCAGAAGGGACAGGGGGGAACTGAGACCCAGTACTTC. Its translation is CAWSQKGQGGTETQYF.

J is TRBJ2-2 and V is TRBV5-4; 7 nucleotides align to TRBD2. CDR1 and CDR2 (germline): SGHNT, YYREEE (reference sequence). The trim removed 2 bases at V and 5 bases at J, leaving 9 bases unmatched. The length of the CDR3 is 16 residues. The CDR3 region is CASSFFLPSGTGELFF. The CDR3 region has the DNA TGTGCCAGCAGCTTTTTTCTTCCTAGCGGAACCGGGGAGCTGTTTTTT.

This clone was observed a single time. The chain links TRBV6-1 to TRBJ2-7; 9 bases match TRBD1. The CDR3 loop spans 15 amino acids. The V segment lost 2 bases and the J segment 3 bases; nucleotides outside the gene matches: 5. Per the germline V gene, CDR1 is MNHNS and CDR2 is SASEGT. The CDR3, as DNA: TGTGCCAGCAGTGAATACGGGACAGGGAGCTACGAGCAGTACTTC. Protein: CASSEYGTGSYEQYF.

CDR3 DNA sequence: TGTGCCAGTACAAAAGCGGGTCGAGCGGGAGACGCCGGGGAGCTGTTTTTT. Translating it yields CASTKAGRAGDAGELFF. J is TRBJ2-2 and V is TRBV19; 8 nucleotides match TRBD2. Germline V CDR1 and CDR2: LNHDA, SQIVND (reference sequence). This CDR3 spans 17 amino acids. The J segment lost 6 bases and the V segment lost 7 bases, leaving 16 bases of the junction unmatched.

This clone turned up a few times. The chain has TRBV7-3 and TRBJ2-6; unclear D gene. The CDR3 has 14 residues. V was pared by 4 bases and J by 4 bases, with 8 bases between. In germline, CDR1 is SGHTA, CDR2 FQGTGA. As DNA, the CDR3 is TGTGCCAGCAGCTCTACTGCCGGGGCCAACGTCCTGACTTTC. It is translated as CASSSTAGANVLTF.

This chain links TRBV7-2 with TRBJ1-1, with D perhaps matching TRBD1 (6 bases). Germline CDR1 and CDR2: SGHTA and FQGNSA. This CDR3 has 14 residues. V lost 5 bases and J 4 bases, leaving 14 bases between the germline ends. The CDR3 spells CASSPRVGATEAFF. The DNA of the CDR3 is TGTGCCAGCAGCCCAAGGGTGGGGGCCACTGAAGCTTTCTTT.

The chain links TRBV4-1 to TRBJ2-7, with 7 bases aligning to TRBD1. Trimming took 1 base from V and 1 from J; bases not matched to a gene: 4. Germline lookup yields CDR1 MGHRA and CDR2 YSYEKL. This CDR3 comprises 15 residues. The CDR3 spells CASSQATGSSYEQYF. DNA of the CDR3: TGCGCCAGCAGCCAAGCGACAGGGAGTTCCTACGAGCAGTACTTC.

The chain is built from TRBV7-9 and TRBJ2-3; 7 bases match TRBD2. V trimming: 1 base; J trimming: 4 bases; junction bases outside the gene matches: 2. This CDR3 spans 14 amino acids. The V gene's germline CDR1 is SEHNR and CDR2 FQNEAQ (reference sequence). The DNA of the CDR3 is TGTGCCAGCAGCTTAGTCCGGGGGGCAGATACGCAGTATTTT. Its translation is CASSLVRGADTQYF.

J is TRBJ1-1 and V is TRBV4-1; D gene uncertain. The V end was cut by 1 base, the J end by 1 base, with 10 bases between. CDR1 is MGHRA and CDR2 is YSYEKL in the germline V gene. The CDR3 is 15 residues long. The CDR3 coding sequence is TGCGCCAGCAGCCAAGTAGTACAGAAGAACACTGAAGCTTTCTTT. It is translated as CASSQVVQKNTEAFF.

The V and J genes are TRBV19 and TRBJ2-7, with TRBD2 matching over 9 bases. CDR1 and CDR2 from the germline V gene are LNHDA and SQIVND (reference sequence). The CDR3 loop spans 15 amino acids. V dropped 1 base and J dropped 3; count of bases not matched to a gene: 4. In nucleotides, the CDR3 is TGTGCCAGTAGTATAGTAATAGCGGGAGACTACGAGCAGTACTTC. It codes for CASSIVIAGDYEQYF.

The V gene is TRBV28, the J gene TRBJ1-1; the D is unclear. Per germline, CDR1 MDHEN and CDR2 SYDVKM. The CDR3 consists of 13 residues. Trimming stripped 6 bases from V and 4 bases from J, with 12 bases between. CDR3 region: CASREDLSTEAFF. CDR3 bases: TGTGCCAGCAGGGAGGACTTAAGCACTGAAGCTTTCTTT.

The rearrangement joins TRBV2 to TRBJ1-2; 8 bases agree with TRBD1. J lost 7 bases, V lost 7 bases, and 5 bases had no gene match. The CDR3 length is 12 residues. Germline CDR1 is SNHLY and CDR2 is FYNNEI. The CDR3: CASIRDRGGYTF. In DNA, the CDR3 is TGTGCCAGCATCAGAGACAGGGGTGGCTACACCTTC.

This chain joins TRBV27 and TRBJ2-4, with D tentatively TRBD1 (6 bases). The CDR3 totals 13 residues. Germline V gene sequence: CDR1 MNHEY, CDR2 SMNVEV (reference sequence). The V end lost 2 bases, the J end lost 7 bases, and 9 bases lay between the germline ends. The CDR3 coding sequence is TGTGCCAGCAGTTTAACAGGGCAGAACATTCAGTACTTC. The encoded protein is CASSLTGQNIQYF.

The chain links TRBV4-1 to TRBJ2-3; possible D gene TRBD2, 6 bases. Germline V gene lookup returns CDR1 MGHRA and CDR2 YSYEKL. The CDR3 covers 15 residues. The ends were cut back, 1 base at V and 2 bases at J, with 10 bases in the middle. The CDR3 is CASSQGGAYTDTQYF. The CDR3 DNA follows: TGCGCCAGCAGCCAAGGCGGGGCTTACACAGATACGCAGTATTTT.

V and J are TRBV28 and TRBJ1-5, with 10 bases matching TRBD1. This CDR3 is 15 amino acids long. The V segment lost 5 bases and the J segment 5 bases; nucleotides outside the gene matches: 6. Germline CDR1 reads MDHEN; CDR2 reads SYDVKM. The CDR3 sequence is CASSHRQGADQPQHF. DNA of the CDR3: TGTGCCAGCAGTCACAGACAGGGGGCCGATCAGCCCCAGCATTTT.

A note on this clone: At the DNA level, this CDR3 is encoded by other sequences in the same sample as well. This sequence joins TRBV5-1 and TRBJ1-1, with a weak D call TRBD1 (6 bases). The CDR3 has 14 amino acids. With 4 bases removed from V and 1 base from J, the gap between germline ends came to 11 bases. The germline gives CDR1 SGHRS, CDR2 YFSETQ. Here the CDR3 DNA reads TGCGCCAGCAGCCTACAGGGTACGAACACTGAAGCTTTCTTT. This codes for CASSLQGTNTEAFF.

CDR3 nucleotides: TGTGCCAGCAGCGCCCACAGGGGGACGAATTCACCCCTCCACTTT. Translation: CASSAHRGTNSPLHF. This chain joins TRBV9 and TRBJ1-6; 8 bases agree with TRBD1. The germline V gene encodes CDR1 SGDLS and CDR2 YYNGEE. The CDR3 has 15 residues. V shed 3 bases, J shed 7 bases, and the junction held 6 bases outside the gene matches.

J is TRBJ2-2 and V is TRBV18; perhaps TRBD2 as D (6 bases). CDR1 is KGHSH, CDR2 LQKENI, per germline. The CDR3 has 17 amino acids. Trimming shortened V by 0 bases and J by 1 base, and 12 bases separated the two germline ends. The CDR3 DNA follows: TGTGCCAGCTCACCACCTAATGCGGGGCTGAACACCGGGGAGCTGTTTTTT. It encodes CASSPPNAGLNTGELFF.